The rows below give T cell receptor beta chains drawn from one sample of a study of control samples from healthy donors and cancer patients. Libraries were prepared by immunoSEQ multiplex PCR; TCRdb keeps only in-frame clonotypes and omits some of them. Among about 170,000 clones listed, around 90% were seen once. Sequenced sample: blood. Source of these receptors: a woman in her 40s in good health. The CDR3 runs from the conserved cysteine through the conserved F or W. The D gene is left open where the match is weak. Part of the rows lack a size; the others show once, few, many or a class for expanded clones.

TRBV5-6	.	TRBJ2-2	.	TGTGCCAGCAGCAGTCGACAGGTTCCCGGGGAGCTGTTTTTT	CASSSRQVPGELFF
TRBV4-2	TRBD1	TRBJ2-7	.	TGTGCCAGCAGCCTTGGACAGGGCCAATCCTACGAGCAGTACTTC	CASSLGQGQSYEQYF
TRBV28	TRBD1	TRBJ1-5	.	TGTGCCAGCAGTTCCCCGGACAGGGCGGGTCAGCCCCAGCATTTT	CASSSPDRAGQPQHF
TRBV6-4	.	TRBJ2-7	.	TGTGCCAGCAGTGACGGACCGTACTACGAGCAGTACTTC	CASSDGPYYEQYF
TRBV5-4	.	TRBJ1-1	.	TGTGCCAGCAGCCGGGGCGGGGATACTGAAGCTTTCTTT	CASSRGGDTEAFF
TRBV19	TRBD1	TRBJ1-1	.	TGTGCCAGTCGACAGGGGGCAACGATCACTGAAGCTTTCTTT	CASRQGATITEAFF
TRBV6-6	TRBD1	TRBJ2-7	.	TGTGCCAGCAGTTACTCAGGACAGGGGGCAAAGCAGTACTTC	CASSYSGQGAKQYF
TRBV2	.	TRBJ2-5	.	TGTGCCAGCAGACGGGACACCGAAGAGACCCAGTACTTC	CASRRDTEETQYF
TRBV15	TRBD1	TRBJ1-1	.	TGTGCCACCAGCAGAGATCGACAGGGGGCTGTGGTAGCCCAAGGGGCTTTCTTT	CATSRDRQGAVVAQGAFF
TRBV9	.	TRBJ1-2	.	TGTGCCAGCAGCGTAGGTGGGGTCTCCCCCTCCTATGGCTACACCTTC	CASSVGGVSPSYGYTF
TRBV7-8	.	TRBJ2-1	.	TGTGCCAGCAGCCGCAACAATGAGCAGTTCTTC	CASSRNNEQFF
TRBV6-5	.	TRBJ1-1	.	TGTGCCAGCTGGTATGTTGGAGCTTTCTTT	CASWYVGAFF
TRBV6-1	TRBD1	TRBJ1-2	.	TGTGCCAGCAGTGAAAGCAGGGGGCGCGACTATGGCTACACCTTC	CASSESRGRDYGYTF
TRBV6-1	TRBD1	TRBJ1-2	.	TGTGCCAGCAGTGAAGGGACAGGGAATGGCTACACCTTC	CASSEGTGNGYTF
TRBV19	TRBD1	TRBJ1-5	.	TGTGCCAGTAGTATTGCGGCCAGGGGGAGCAATCAGCCCCAGCATTTT	CASSIAARGSNQPQHF
TRBV5-6	TRBD1	TRBJ1-5	.	TGTGCCAGCAGCGCAGGGGGCCATCAGCCCCAGCATTTT	CASSAGGHQPQHF
TRBV28	TRBD2	TRBJ2-1	.	TGTGCCAGCAAACTAGGGACTAGCGGGGGGGCAAATCCCCATGAGCAGTTCTTC	CASKLGTSGGANPHEQFF
TRBV2	.	TRBJ2-5	.	TGTGCCAGCATGGGGGGTCGACCTAGGGAGACCCAGTACTTC	CASMGGRPRETQYF
TRBV9	.	TRBJ1-5	.	TGTGCCAGCAGCGCTACGGGTGGGTTCAATCAGCCCCAGCATTTT	CASSATGGFNQPQHF
TRBV5-1	TRBD2	TRBJ2-3	.	TGCGCCAGCAGCTTGGGGCGGGGGGGCATAGATACGCAGTATTTT	CASSLGRGGIDTQYF
TRBV5-1	.	TRBJ1-6	.	TGCGCCAGCACGACAGGTGAGAATTCACCCCTCCACTTT	CASTTGENSPLHF
TRBV13	.	TRBJ2-1	once	TGTGCCAGCAGCTTAGTGGACAATGAGCAGTTCTTC	CASSLVDNEQFF
TRBV9	.	TRBJ2-7	.	TGTGCCAGCAGCGTGAGAGGAGACCGGGACTACGAGCAGTACTTC	CASSVRGDRDYEQYF
TRBV4-1	.	TRBJ2-1	.	TGCGCCAGCAGCCAAGGAAGGGGGATGAGCTCCTACAATGAGCAGTTCTTC	CASSQGRGMSSYNEQFF
TRBV13	.	TRBJ2-7	.	TGTGCCAGCAGCTTAAGACCCGGACACCCGACCTACGAGCAGTACTTC	CASSLRPGHPTYEQYF
TRBV19	.	TRBJ2-3	.	TGTGCCAGTAGCGGGGGGCTCACAGATACGCAGTATTTT	CASSGGLTDTQYF